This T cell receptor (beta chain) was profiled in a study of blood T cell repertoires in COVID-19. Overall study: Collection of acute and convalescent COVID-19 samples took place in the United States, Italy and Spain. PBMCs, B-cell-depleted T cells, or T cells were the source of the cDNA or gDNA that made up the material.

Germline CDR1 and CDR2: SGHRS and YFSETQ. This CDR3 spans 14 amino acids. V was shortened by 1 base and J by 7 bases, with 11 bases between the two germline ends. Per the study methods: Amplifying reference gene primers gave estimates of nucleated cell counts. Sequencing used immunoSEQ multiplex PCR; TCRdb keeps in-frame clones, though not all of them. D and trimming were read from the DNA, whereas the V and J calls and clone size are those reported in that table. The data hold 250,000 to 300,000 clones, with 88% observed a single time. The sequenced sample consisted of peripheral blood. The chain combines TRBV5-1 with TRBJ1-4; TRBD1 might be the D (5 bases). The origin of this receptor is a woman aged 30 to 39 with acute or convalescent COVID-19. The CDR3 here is CASSLLQGGEKLFF. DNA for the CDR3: TGCGCCAGCAGCTTGCTGCAGGGTGGTGAAAAACTGTTTTTT. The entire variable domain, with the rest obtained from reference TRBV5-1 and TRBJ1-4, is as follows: KAGVTQTPRYLIKTRGQQVTLSCSPISGHRSVSWYQQTPGQGLQFLFEYFSETQRNKGNFPGRFSGRQFSNSRSEMNVSTLELGDSALYLCASSLLQGGEKLFFGSGTQLSVL.